Sequencing of this T cell receptor (beta chain) was carried out in a study of blood T cell repertoires in COVID-19. Using immunoSEQ multiplex PCR, the repertoire was profiled, and TCRdb retains in-frame clones only, with some absent. The sample holds fewer than 250,000 clones, 80% seen once. Participants were aged 18 to 89 years from around 26 US areas. The germline V gene has CDR1 LGHNT and CDR2 FRNRAP. The V gene lost 2 bases and the J gene lost 5 bases, with 13 bases spanning the gap. The CDR3 consists of 15 residues. This clonotype was sampled from a woman between 40 and 55 years old with acute COVID-19. The specimen sequenced was PBMCs or T cells enriched from blood (not recorded which). V and J are TRBV12-5 and TRBJ2-1; the D gene is possibly TRBD2 (6 bases). The CDR3 nucleotides read TGTGCTAGTGGTTTGTCCGGAGGCGGGGACAATGAGCAGTTCTTC. The encoded protein is CASGLSGGGDNEQFF.